Each of the 21 T cell receptor beta chains below was sequenced from the same sample in a study of T cell responses to AZD1222 COVID-19 vaccine. Clones were read by immunoSEQ multiplex PCR, and TCRdb kept only the in-frame ones, dropping some. The table records roughly 140,000 clones, roughly 90% of them present only once. The sequencing here drew on peripheral blood, taken 28 days after the second AZD1222 dose. These receptors were taken from an adult who received the AZD1222 COVID-19 vaccine.

This clone was detected only once. CDR3 sequence: CASSPITPQHF. In DNA, the CDR3 is TGTGCCAGCAGCCCGATAACGCCCCAGCATTTT. This chain connects TRBV27 to TRBJ1-5; D uncertain. The V end lost 6 bases, the J end lost 9 bases, and 9 bases lay between the germline ends. CDR1 is MNHEY and CDR2 is SMNVEV in the germline V gene (reference sequence). This CDR3 is 11 amino acids long.

V usage is TRBV29-1 and J usage is TRBJ1-2, with TRBD1 matching 10 bases. Germline CDR1 is SQVTM and CDR2 is ANQGSEA. The CDR3 consists of 13 residues. V shed 7 bases, J shed 3 bases, and the junction held 5 bases outside the gene matches. CDR3 loop: CSGGTGDHYGYTF. In DNA, the CDR3 is TGCAGCGGGGGGACAGGGGATCACTATGGCTACACCTTC.

The chain employs TRBV7-2 and TRBJ2-5, with a weak D call TRBD2 (6 bases). Deletions cut 4 bases from V and 0 bases from J, with 15 bases between. The CDR3 sequence is 16 residues long. Looked up from germline, CDR1 is SGHTA and CDR2 is FQGNSA. The CDR3 coding sequence is TGTGCCAGCAGCTCGGCATTCGGGACTTACCAAGAGACCCAGTACTTC. Protein sequence: CASSSAFGTYQETQYF. The full variable domain, rest sourced from reference TRBV7-2 and TRBJ2-5, is GAGVSQSPSNKVTEKGKDVELRCDPISGHTALYWYRQSLGQGLEFLIYFQGNSAPDKSGLPSDRFSAERTGGSVSTLTIQRTQQEDSAVYLCASSSAFGTYQETQYFGPGTRLLVL.

This clone was observed a handful of times. The chain employs TRBV24-1 and TRBJ2-2; TRBD1 is a possible D gene (6 bases). This CDR3 is 15 amino acids long. V shed 9 bases and J shed 1 base, with 14 bases lying between them. The germline V gene encodes CDR1 KGHDR and CDR2 SFDVKD. Here the CDR3 DNA reads TGTGCCACCGGCACCGGGACAAAGAACACCGGGGAGCTGTTTTTT. Its translation is CATGTGTKNTGELFF.

The count of this clone is one. The chain uses TRBV19 and TRBJ2-7; 8 bases map to TRBD1. The CDR3 runs 12 residues. Germline lookup yields CDR1 LNHDA and CDR2 SQIVND (reference sequence). J lost 5 bases, V lost 6 bases, and 3 bases had no gene match. The CDR3 DNA is TGTGCCAGTAGCGACAGGGGACACGAGCAGTACTTC. This encodes CASSDRGHEQYF.

This chain joins TRBV27 and TRBJ1-6, with D perhaps TRBD1 (5 bases). The CDR3 runs 14 residues. Trimming removed 3 bases from V and 7 bases from J, with 10 bases in between. Germline CDR1 is MNHEY and CDR2 is SMNVEV (reference sequence). The CDR3 region has the DNA TGTGCCAGCAGTTTCACAGGTCCGAATTCACCCCTCCACTTT. It is translated as CASSFTGPNSPLHF.

This sequence joins TRBV9 and TRBJ2-1; D is perhaps TRBD2 (6 bases). CDR3 length: 11 amino acids. Germline values: CDR1 SGDLS, CDR2 YYNGEE. V dropped 2 bases and J dropped 10 bases, with 7 bases sitting between them. DNA for the CDR3: TGTGCCAGCAGCGTCACTAGCGAGCAGTTCTTC. Amino acids: CASSVTSEQFF.

The rearrangement links TRBV19 to TRBJ1-1; D perhaps matches TRBD1 (6 bases). The CDR3 loop spans 13 amino acids. Per the germline V gene, CDR1 is LNHDA and CDR2 is SQIVND (reference sequence). Trimming shortened V by 6 bases and J by 6 bases, and 14 bases separated the two germline ends. In nucleotides, the CDR3 is TGTGCCAGTAGCGCCTCAGGGGAGGCTGAAGCTTTCTTT. This codes for CASSASGEAEAFF.

The count of this clone is one. The chain uses TRBV5-5 and TRBJ2-3; the D is unclear. The CDR3 consists of 11 residues. In germline, CDR1 is SGHKS, CDR2 YYEKEE (reference sequence). V was trimmed by 4 bases and J by 6 bases, leaving 6 bases between them. DNA of the CDR3: TGTGCCAGCAGCACAACGGATACGCAGTATTTT. It translates to CASSTTDTQYF.

The gene calls are TRBV4-1 and TRBJ1-5; D ambiguous. The germline CDR1 and CDR2 sequences are MGHRA and YSYEKL. The ends were cut back, 2 bases at V and 10 bases at J, with 9 bases in the middle. The CDR3 is made up of 12 amino acids. CDR3 sequence: CASSQPAGPQHF. The CDR3 region has the DNA TGCGCCAGCAGCCAACCGGCGGGACCCCAGCATTTT.

This sequence joins TRBV29-1 and TRBJ1-1, with D uncertain. V shed 4 bases and J shed 0 bases, with 9 bases lying between them. Germline V lookup: CDR1 SQVTM, CDR2 ANQGSEA. The CDR3 covers 13 residues. In DNA, the CDR3 is TGCAGCGTTGGAGGGCGGATGAACACTGAAGCTTTCTTT. Residues: CSVGGRMNTEAFF.

The chain joins TRBV11-2 to TRBJ2-7; no clear D. The V and J ends lost 3 bases and 5 bases respectively, with 11 bases between them. There are 13 residues in the CDR3. CDR1 is SGHAT, CDR2 FQNNGV, per germline. CDR3 loop: CASSFIPGDEQYF. DNA for the CDR3: TGTGCCAGCAGCTTCATCCCAGGAGACGAGCAGTACTTC.

The chain links TRBV12-5 to TRBJ2-5, with 7 bases fitting TRBD2. Germline V gives CDR1 LGHNT, CDR2 FRNRAP. The J segment lost 5 bases and the V segment lost 7 bases, leaving 10 bases of the junction unmatched. This CDR3 comprises 14 residues. The CDR3 protein is CASARGWGGETQYF. The CDR3 nucleotides are TGTGCTAGTGCCCGAGGTTGGGGGGGGGAGACCCAGTACTTC. The whole variable domain, filled in from reference TRBV12-5 and TRBJ2-5, reads DARVTQTPRHKVTEMGQEVTMRCQPILGHNTVFWYRQTMMQGLELLAYFRNRAPLDDSGMPKDRFSAEMPDATLATLKIQPSEPRDSAVYFCASARGWGGETQYFGPGTRLLVL.

The V gene is TRBV29-1, the J gene TRBJ1-1; D is possibly TRBD1 (6 bases). Germline values: CDR1 SQVTM, CDR2 ANQGSEA. This CDR3 comprises 13 residues. Deletions cut 6 bases from V and 1 base from J, with 12 bases between. The CDR3, as DNA: TGCAGCGTATCAGACAGGCCGAACACTGAAGCTTTCTTT. It translates to CSVSDRPNTEAFF.

The chain recombines TRBV24-1 with TRBJ2-5, with 9 bases fitting TRBD2. This CDR3 has 16 amino acids. Germline V gene lookup returns CDR1 KGHDR and CDR2 SFDVKD. Trimming cost V 7 bases and J 3 bases; bases outside gene matches: 11. This CDR3 is CATSPLTAGGEETQYF. The CDR3 nucleotides are TGTGCCACCAGCCCCCTTACAGCGGGAGGTGAAGAGACCCAGTACTTC.

The chain recombines TRBV6-6 with TRBJ2-5, with D perhaps being TRBD1 or TRBD2 (6 bases each). Trimming shortened V by 7 bases and J by 5 bases, and 17 bases separated the two germline ends. CDR3 length: 14 amino acids. Germline V CDR1 and CDR2: MNHNY, SVGAGI (reference sequence). The CDR3 sequence: CASTERGVRETQYF. Written as DNA, the CDR3 is TGTGCCAGCACCGAGAGGGGGGTCCGGGAGACCCAGTACTTC.

This clone was detected only once. The chain joins TRBV7-3 to TRBJ2-3, with no clear D. The CDR3 sequence is 13 residues long. Germline V CDR1 and CDR2: SGHTA, FQGTGA. Deletions cut 2 bases from V and 2 bases from J, with 5 bases between. The CDR3 spells CASSLSITDTQYF. As DNA, the CDR3 is TGTGCCAGCAGCTTATCCATCACAGATACGCAGTATTTT.

This chain links TRBV2 with TRBJ2-7; 9 bases align to TRBD2. The CDR3 runs to 14 residues. V lost 7 bases to trimming and J lost 3 bases; unmatched junction nucleotides: 7. Looked up from germline, CDR1 is SNHLY and CDR2 is FYNNEI. CDR3 coding DNA: TGTGCCAGCATGAGGGGGACTAGCAGCTACGAGCAGTACTTC. It specifies CASMRGTSSYEQYF.

This chain uses TRBV4-3 with TRBJ1-5, with a possible D match to TRBD1 (5 bases). The V gene's germline CDR1 is LGHNA and CDR2 YSLEER. The CDR3 covers 15 residues. V was pared by 0 bases and J by 6 bases, with 12 bases between. This CDR3 is CASSQDKGLGQPQHF. The CDR3 region has the DNA TGCGCCAGCAGCCAAGATAAGGGGCTCGGTCAGCCCCAGCATTTT.

The chain recombines TRBV18 with TRBJ1-1; 7 bases agree with TRBD1. The CDR3 length is 16 residues. Losses at the gene ends were 3 bases for V and 1 base for J; bases not matched to a gene: 8. Germline V lookup: CDR1 KGHSH, CDR2 LQKENI. CDR3 DNA sequence: TGTGCCAGCTCACCGCTCGCAGGGGGAGCGAACACTGAAGCTTTCTTT. Protein: CASSPLAGGANTEAFF.

CDR3 residues: CSVAVQPNTIYF. Written as DNA, the CDR3 is TGCAGCGTTGCTGTACAGCCAAACACCATATATTTT. V gene TRBV29-1 combines with J gene TRBJ1-3; no clear D gene. The CDR3 is 12 residues long. Germline loops: CDR1 SQVTM, CDR2 ANQGSEA. V was shortened by 4 bases and J by 6 bases, with 10 bases between the two germline ends.